The 19 T cell receptor beta chains reported below all come from one sample, sequenced in a study of T cell changes during pregnancy in multiple sclerosis. Assay used: immunoSEQ multiplex PCR; TCRdb lists only in-frame clones, some missing. The sample lists under 80,000 clones, about 89% occurring once. This material consisted of CD4+ T cells from peripheral blood mononuclear cells, taken in the second trimester of pregnancy. These receptors all come from a female donor with multiple sclerosis, enrolled in a pregnancy study.

The chain recombines TRBV7-9 with TRBJ1-2; TRBD1 might be the D (6 bases). This CDR3 spans 15 amino acids. The V and J ends lost 5 bases and 0 bases respectively, with 13 bases between them. Germline lookup yields CDR1 SEHNR and CDR2 FQNEAQ (reference sequence). CDR3 protein: CASSPSGEANYGYTF. In DNA form, the CDR3 reads TGTGCCAGCAGCCCTTCAGGGGAAGCTAACTATGGCTACACCTTC.

The genes are TRBV9 and TRBJ2-2; D ambiguous. This CDR3 comprises 16 residues. V was trimmed by 0 bases and J by 4 bases, leaving 13 bases between them. Germline values: CDR1 SGDLS, CDR2 YYNGEE. This CDR3 is CASSVASTTATGELFF. The DNA of the CDR3 is TGTGCCAGCAGCGTAGCCAGTACCACAGCCACCGGGGAGCTGTTTTTT.

The V call is TRBV2, the J call TRBJ2-1; a weak D match, TRBD2 (5 bases). The CDR3 consists of 13 residues. Trimming left V 4 bases short and J 8 bases short, with 12 bases between. Germline V gene sequence: CDR1 SNHLY, CDR2 FYNNEI. CDR3 in amino acids: CASSVRGIDEQFF. CDR3 sequence (DNA): TGTGCCAGCAGTGTTAGAGGGATCGATGAGCAGTTCTTC.

This clone has only one observation. This chain links TRBV27 with TRBJ2-4, with D possibly being TRBD2 (5 bases). Per germline, CDR1 MNHEY and CDR2 SMNVEV (reference sequence). V was clipped by 6 bases and J by 0 bases, with 9 bases between them. This CDR3 contains 14 residues. The CDR3 DNA reads TGTGCCAGCAGGGAGGAACTAGCCAAAAACATTCAGTACTTC. Amino acid sequence: CASREELAKNIQYF.

The chain couples TRBV6-5 to TRBJ2-7; a possible D gene is TRBD1 (6 bases). V gave up 3 bases and J gave up 3 bases, with 15 bases separating them. In germline, CDR1 is MNHEY, CDR2 SVGAGI. This CDR3 is built from 15 residues. The CDR3 coding sequence is TGTGCCAGCAGTTATACCCCGGGACATAACTACGAGCAGTACTTC. Translation: CASSYTPGHNYEQYF.

The chain combines TRBV9 with TRBJ2-5; 7 nucleotides match TRBD1. Germline CDR1 reads SGDLS; CDR2 reads YYNGEE. The ends lost 7 bases at V and 4 bases at J; junction bases unmatched: 10. The CDR3 extends over 14 amino acids. CDR3 DNA sequence: TGTGCCAGCTCCACAGGGGTCGCGGTAGAGACCCAGTACTTC. It translates to CASSTGVAVETQYF.

The rearrangement uses TRBV7-2 and TRBJ1-2, with 9 bases that match TRBD1. V shed 4 bases, J shed 2 bases, and the junction held 5 bases outside the gene matches. The germline gives CDR1 SGHTA, CDR2 FQGNSA. CDR3 length equals 15 residues. The CDR3 sequence is CASSSRQGVNYGYTF. The CDR3, as DNA: TGTGCCAGCAGCTCAAGACAGGGGGTCAACTATGGCTACACCTTC. The whole variable domain, remainder taken from reference TRBV7-2 and TRBJ1-2, is GAGVSQSPSNKVTEKGKDVELRCDPISGHTALYWYRQSLGQGLEFLIYFQGNSAPDKSGLPSDRFSAERTGGSVSTLTIQRTQQEDSAVYLCASSSRQGVNYGYTFGSGTRLTVV.

The chain employs TRBV4-1 and TRBJ2-3; tentative D call: TRBD1 (5 bases). The CDR3 runs 15 residues. V lost 0 bases, J lost 10 bases, and 17 bases lay in between. Looked up from germline, CDR1 is MGHRA and CDR2 is YSYEKL. The CDR3 loop is CASSQDSVVGESQYF. Written as DNA, the CDR3 is TGCGCCAGCAGCCAAGATTCGGTCGTAGGGGAATCGCAGTATTTT.

Only one count was recorded for this clone. CDR3 bases: TGCGCCAGCAGCTTCGCCGGGACAGGGGTATCGTACGAGCAGTACTTC. This gives the protein CASSFAGTGVSYEQYF. This rearrangement joins TRBV5-1 to TRBJ2-7; 10 bases agree with TRBD1. CDR1 and CDR2 (germline): SGHRS, YFSETQ. V lost 2 bases, J lost 4 bases, and 9 bases stayed unmatched. This CDR3 has 16 residues.

The genes are TRBV5-1 and TRBJ2-2; 7 bases are shared with TRBD1. The trim removed 3 bases at V and 5 bases at J, leaving 4 bases unmatched. The CDR3 is made up of 14 amino acids. Germline V gene sequence: CDR1 SGHRS, CDR2 YFSETQ. CDR3 region: CASSSRQGTGELFF. CDR3 coding DNA: TGCGCCAGCAGCTCGCGACAGGGAACCGGGGAGCTGTTTTTT.

In regard to this clone: The same CDR3 arises from other DNA sequences in this sample as well. The genes are TRBV9 and TRBJ2-5; 13 bases map to TRBD2. The CDR3 runs 15 residues. V lost 0 bases and J lost 4; bases outside the gene matches: 0. Germline CDR1 SGDLS, CDR2 YYNGEE. Here the CDR3 reads CASSVGLAGGETQYF. The CDR3, as DNA: TGTGCCAGCAGCGTAGGACTAGCGGGGGGAGAGACCCAGTACTTC.

This rearrangement joins TRBV20-1 to TRBJ2-3, with D perhaps matching TRBD2 (6 bases). This CDR3 contains 11 residues. V lost 4 bases and J 9 bases, leaving 11 bases between the germline ends. Germline V CDR1 and CDR2: DFQATT, SNEGSKA (reference sequence). Here the CDR3 reads CSAMREATQYF. The CDR3 nucleotides are TGCAGTGCTATGAGGGAGGCCACGCAGTATTTT.

This clone has a count of ten or more. V usage is TRBV15 and J usage is TRBJ2-1; TRBD1 matches at 8 bases. V lost 3 bases and J lost 5; bases outside the gene matches: 0. Germline CDR1 is LNHNV and CDR2 is YYDKDF (reference sequence). CDR3 size: 13 residues. In DNA form, the CDR3 reads TGTGCCACCAGCAGGGACAGGGACAATGAGCAGTTCTTC. It specifies CATSRDRDNEQFF. The full variable domain, with the rest looked up from reference TRBV15 and TRBJ2-1, is DAMVIQNPRYQVTQFGKPVTLSCSQTLNHNVMYWYQQKSSQAPKLLFHYYDKDFNNEADTPDNFQSRRPNTSFCFLDIRSPGLGDTAMYLCATSRDRDNEQFFGPGTRLTVL.

J is TRBJ2-7 and V is TRBV4-2; TRBD2 agrees at 9 bases. The J segment lost 0 bases and the V segment lost 1 base, leaving 4 bases of the junction unmatched. The CDR3 spans 16 residues. CDR1 LGHNA and CDR2 YNFKEQ come from the germline V gene. The CDR3 here is CASSQGRGGNSYEQYF. The CDR3 DNA reads TGTGCCAGCAGCCAAGGGCGGGGGGGGAACTCCTACGAGCAGTACTTC.

This sequence joins TRBV7-9 and TRBJ1-6; perhaps TRBD1 as D (6 bases). CDR3 length: 16 residues. Germline lookup yields CDR1 SEHNR and CDR2 FQNEAQ (reference sequence). Deletions cut 5 bases from V and 7 bases from J, with 18 bases between. In DNA, the CDR3 is TGTGCCAGCAGCCCAGCCGGGGGGAGGGGGAATTCACCCCTCCACTTT. It translates to CASSPAGGRGNSPLHF.

V gene TRBV16 combines with J gene TRBJ1-2; 7 bases fit TRBD1. The CDR3 loop spans 17 amino acids. Trimming at V came to 0 bases and at J to 4 bases, leaving 11 bases not matched to a gene. In germline, CDR1 is KGHSY, CDR2 FQNENV. This chain's CDR3 is CASSQSWVLDRRYGYTF. DNA of the CDR3: TGTGCCAGCAGCCAATCTTGGGTTTTGGACAGGCGCTATGGCTACACCTTC.

This chain connects TRBV25-1 to TRBJ1-1; TRBD1 matches 8 bases. The CDR3 loop spans 14 amino acids. The trim removed 7 bases at V and 2 bases at J, leaving 6 bases unmatched. CDR1 and CDR2 (germline): MGHDK, SYGVNS. CDR3 nucleotides: TGTGCCAGCAAGATAACAGGGGGAAACACTGAAGCTTTCTTT. Protein product: CASKITGGNTEAFF. Using reference TRBV25-1 and TRBJ1-1 for the parts outside the CDR3, the full variable domain is EADIYQTPRYLVIGTGKKITLECSQTMGHDKMYWYQQDPGMELHLIHYSYGVNSTEKGDLSSESTVSRIRTEHFPLTLESARPSHTSQYLCASKITGGNTEAFFGQGTRLTVV.

For the CDR3, the DNA is TGTGCCAGCAGTTTAGCTAGCGGGAGTCTCGGCGAGCAGTACTTC. This gives the protein CASSLASGSLGEQYF. The rearrangement uses TRBV27 and TRBJ2-7, with 10 bases fitting TRBD2. Germline values: CDR1 MNHEY, CDR2 SMNVEV (reference sequence). The J segment lost 6 bases and the V segment lost 2 bases, leaving 7 bases of the junction unmatched. The CDR3 has 15 amino acids.

The CDR3 loop reads CASSPLPGQGAGTEAFF. For the CDR3, the DNA is TGTGCCAGCTCACCGCTCCCGGGACAGGGGGCGGGCACTGAAGCTTTCTTT. The chain carries TRBV18 and TRBJ1-1, with 12 bases fitting TRBD1. Trimming took 3 bases from V and 4 from J; bases not matched to a gene: 9. The CDR3 has 17 amino acids. Germline assignment: CDR1 KGHSH and CDR2 LQKENI.